Each of the 10 T cell receptor beta chains below was sequenced from the same sample in a study of read filtering for tumor transcriptome and immune sequencing. The library was built from about 0.4 ug RNA with molecular barcoded adaptors for alpha/delta and beta/gamma chains. Each CDR3 protein gets one entry after TCRdb re-called the reads with MiXCR. The data show 75,000 to 95,000 distinct CDR3 sequences, with roughly an eighth seen just once and just under 15% held by the top ten. The sample comprised a population of CD138-negative cells sorted from bone marrow. All receptors come from a donor aged 40 or older with multiple myeloma.

There are many counts of this clonotype. This chain joins TRBV3-1 and TRBJ2-3; 11 bases fit TRBD2. CDR3 length: 14 residues. CDR1 is LGHDT, CDR2 YNNKEL, per germline (reference sequence). The V gene end was trimmed by 6 bases and the J gene end by 2 bases; junction bases not matched to a gene: 1. The CDR3 nucleotides are TGTGCCAGCAGGACTAGCGGGAACACAGATACGCAGTATTTT. This codes for CASRTSGNTDTQYF.

This clonotype was counted at least ten times. The chain has TRBV12-3 or TRBV12-4 and TRBJ2-2; D is unresolved. V was clipped by 6 bases and J by 5 bases, with 7 bases between them. CDR3 size: 12 residues. The CDR3 region has the DNA TGTGCCAGCAGGTCTAAAACCGGGGAGCTGTTTTTT. Its protein is CASRSKTGELFF.

On this clonotype: A far larger clone is only one base removed, so a read error is likely. The rearrangement joins TRBV10-3 to TRBJ2-1; maybe TRBD1 (5 bases). The CDR3 consists of 12 residues. V lost 6 bases and J 6 bases, leaving 9 bases between the germline ends. CDR1 is ENHRY, CDR2 SYGVKD, per germline. The CDR3 DNA follows: TGTGCCATCAGGACAGAAATCAATGAGCAGTTCTTC. Protein sequence: CAIRTEINEQFF.

This clonotype was counted many times. The chain is built from TRBV4-1 and TRBJ1-5, with D possibly TRBD1 on 5 matching bases. The germline V and J ends were trimmed by 4 bases and 5 bases, with 15 bases remaining between them. Germline V gives CDR1 MGHRA, CDR2 YSYEKL. The length of the CDR3 is 15 residues. CDR3 in amino acids: CASSPREGDHQPQHF. The CDR3 DNA follows: TGCGCCAGCAGCCCCAGGGAAGGGGATCATCAGCCCCAGCATTTT.

In regard to this clonotype: Given a much more abundant clone one base away, this may be a read error. This chain connects TRBV6-1 to TRBJ2-5; TRBD2 matches 8 bases. The V gene's germline CDR1 is MNHNS and CDR2 SASEGT. CDR3 size: 17 residues. The V and J ends lost 0 bases and 13 bases, in that order; junction bases with no gene match: 19. CDR3: CASSEALAAGGSIARYF. The CDR3 DNA sequence: TGTGCCAGCAGTGAAGCGCTGGCGGCGGGAGGCTCAATTGCCCGGTACTTC.

Comment on this clonotype: The conserved closing phenylalanine or tryptophan is absent in this CDR3, likely reflecting a read error. The rearrangement uses TRBV20-1 and TRBJ2-1, with 7 bases matching TRBD2. The germline gives CDR1 DFQATT, CDR2 SNEGSKA (reference sequence). The CDR3 is 12 residues long. V shed 5 bases, J shed 7 bases, and the junction held 5 bases outside the gene matches. The CDR3 nucleotides are TGCAGTGCTGAGGGACTAAGGAATGAGCAGTTCATC. Its protein product is CSAEGLRNEQFI.

This clonotype was counted a few times. This may come from a read error, since a much larger clone is one base off. V usage is TRBV7-8 and J usage is TRBJ2-5, with D tentatively TRBD2 (6 bases). Germline loops: CDR1 SGHVS, CDR2 FQNEAQ. CDR3 length equals 15 residues. The CDR3 bases are TGTGCCTGCAGCTTAGCGGATGGGGGCCAAGAGACCCAGTACTTC. It specifies CACSLADGGQETQYF.

At least ten counts were recorded for this clonotype. The V gene is TRBV5-1, the J gene TRBJ2-5; TRBD1 agrees at 8 bases. Looked up from germline, CDR1 is SGHRS and CDR2 is YFSETQ. Trimming at V came to 3 bases and at J to 3 bases, leaving 1 base not matched to a gene. The CDR3 sequence is 13 residues long. As DNA, the CDR3 is TGCGCCAGCAGCTCGGGACAGGAAGAGACCCAGTACTTC. Translation: CASSSGQEETQYF.

This clonotype has ten or more counts. The rearrangement joins TRBV7-3 to TRBJ2-2; D remains ambiguous. CDR3 length: 13 residues. V was clipped by 5 bases and J by 3 bases, with 7 bases between them. CDR1 SGHTA and CDR2 FQGTGA come from the germline V gene. The CDR3 nucleotides are TGTGCCAGCAGCCCGTGGCACACCGGGGAGCTGTTTTTT. This encodes CASSPWHTGELFF.

This clonotype was counted a single time. The chain recombines TRBV28 with TRBJ2-1; D unclear. Germline CDR1 MDHEN, CDR2 SYDVKM. The CDR3 runs 14 residues. Trimming removed 7 bases at V and 10 bases at J, with 20 bases between. CDR3 coding DNA: TGTGCCAGCACCCCCGGTGGAACAGTTCGAGAGCAGTTCTTC. This sequence encodes CASTPGGTVREQFF.